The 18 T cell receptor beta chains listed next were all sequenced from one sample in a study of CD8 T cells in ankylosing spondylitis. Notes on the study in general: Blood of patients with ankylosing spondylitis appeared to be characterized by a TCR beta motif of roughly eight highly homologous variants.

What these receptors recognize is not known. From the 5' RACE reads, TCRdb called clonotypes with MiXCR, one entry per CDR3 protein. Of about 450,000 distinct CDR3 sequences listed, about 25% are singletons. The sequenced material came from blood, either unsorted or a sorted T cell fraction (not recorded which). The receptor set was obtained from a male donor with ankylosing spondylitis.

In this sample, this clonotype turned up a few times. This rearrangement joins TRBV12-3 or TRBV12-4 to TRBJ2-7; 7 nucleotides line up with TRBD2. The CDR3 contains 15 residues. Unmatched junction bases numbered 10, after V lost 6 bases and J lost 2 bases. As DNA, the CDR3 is TGTGCCAGCAGCCTAAGGGCGGGAGATCCCTACGAGCAGTACGTC. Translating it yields CASSLRAGDPYEQYV.

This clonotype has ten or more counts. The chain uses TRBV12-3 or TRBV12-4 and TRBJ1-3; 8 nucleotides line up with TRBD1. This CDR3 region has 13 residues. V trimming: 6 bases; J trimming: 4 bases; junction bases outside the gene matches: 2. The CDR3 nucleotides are TGTGCCAGCAGCAGGGGGCTCGGAAACACCATATATTTT. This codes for CASSRGLGNTIYF.

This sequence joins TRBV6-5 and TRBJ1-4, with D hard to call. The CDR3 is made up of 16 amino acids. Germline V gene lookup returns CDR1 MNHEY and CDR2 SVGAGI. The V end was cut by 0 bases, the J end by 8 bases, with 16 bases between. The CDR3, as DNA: TGTGCCAGCAGTTACTCCCGGACGTTAGATGAGGAAAAACTGTTTTTT. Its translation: CASSYSRTLDEEKLFF.

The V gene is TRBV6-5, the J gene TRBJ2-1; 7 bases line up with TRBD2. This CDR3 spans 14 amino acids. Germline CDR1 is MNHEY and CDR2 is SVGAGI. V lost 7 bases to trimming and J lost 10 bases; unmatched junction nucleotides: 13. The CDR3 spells CASIFAREGREQFF. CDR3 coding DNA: TGTGCCAGCATTTTCGCAAGGGAGGGACGGGAGCAGTTCTTC.

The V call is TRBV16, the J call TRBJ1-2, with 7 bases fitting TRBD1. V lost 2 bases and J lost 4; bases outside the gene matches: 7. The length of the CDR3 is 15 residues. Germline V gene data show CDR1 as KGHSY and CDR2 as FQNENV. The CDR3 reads CASSQLTGTSYGYTF. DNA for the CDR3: TGTGCCAGCAGCCAACTGACAGGGACCAGCTATGGCTACACCTTC.

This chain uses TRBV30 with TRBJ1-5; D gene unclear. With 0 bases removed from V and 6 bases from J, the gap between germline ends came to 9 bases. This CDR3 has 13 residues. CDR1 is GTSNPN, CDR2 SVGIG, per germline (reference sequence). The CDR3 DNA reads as TGTGCCTGGAGTGTACTAGGGCCTCAGCCCCAGCATTTT. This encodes CAWSVLGPQPQHF. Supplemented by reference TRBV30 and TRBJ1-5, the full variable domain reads SQTIHQWPATLVQPVGSPLSLECTVEGTSNPNLYWYRQAAGRGLQLLFYSVGIGQISSEVPQNLSASRPQDRQFILSSKKLLLSDSGFYLCAWSVLGPQPQHFGDGTRLSIL.

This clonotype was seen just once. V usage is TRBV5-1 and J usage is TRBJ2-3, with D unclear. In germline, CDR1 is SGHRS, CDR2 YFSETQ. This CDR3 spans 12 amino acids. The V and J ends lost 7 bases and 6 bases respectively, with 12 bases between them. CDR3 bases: TGCGCCAGCGCCTTCCTCGGCGATACGCAGTATTTT. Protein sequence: CASAFLGDTQYF.

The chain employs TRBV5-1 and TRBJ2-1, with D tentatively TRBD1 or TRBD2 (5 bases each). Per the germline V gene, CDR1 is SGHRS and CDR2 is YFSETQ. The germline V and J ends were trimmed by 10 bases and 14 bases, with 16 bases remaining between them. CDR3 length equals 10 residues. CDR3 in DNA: TGCGCCTCCGGCATGGGGGAGAAGTTCTTC. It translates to CASGMGEKFF.

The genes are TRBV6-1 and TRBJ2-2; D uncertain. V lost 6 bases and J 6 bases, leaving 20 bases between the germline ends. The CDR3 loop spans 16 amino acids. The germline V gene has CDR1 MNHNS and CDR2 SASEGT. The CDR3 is CASSDKGNPSAGELFF. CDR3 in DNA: TGTGCCAGCAGCGACAAAGGGAACCCTTCGGCCGGGGAGCTGTTTTTT.

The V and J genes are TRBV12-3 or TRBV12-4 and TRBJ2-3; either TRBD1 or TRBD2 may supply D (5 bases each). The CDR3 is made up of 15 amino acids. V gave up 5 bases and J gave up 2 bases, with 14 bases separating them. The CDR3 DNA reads TGTGCCAGCAGTCCTTTGAGGGGATACACAGATACGCAGTATTTT. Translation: CASSPLRGYTDTQYF.

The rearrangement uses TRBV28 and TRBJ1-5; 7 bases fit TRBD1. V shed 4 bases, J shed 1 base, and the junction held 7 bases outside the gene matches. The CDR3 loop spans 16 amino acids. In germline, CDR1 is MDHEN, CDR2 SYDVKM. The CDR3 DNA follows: TGTGCCAGCAGTTCCGGGGGGGGACAGAGCAATCAGCCCCAGCATTTT. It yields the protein CASSSGGGQSNQPQHF.

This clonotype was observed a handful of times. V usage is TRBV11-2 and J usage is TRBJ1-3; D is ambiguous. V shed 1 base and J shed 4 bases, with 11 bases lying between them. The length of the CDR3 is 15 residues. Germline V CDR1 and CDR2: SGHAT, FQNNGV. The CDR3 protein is CASSLGGIWGNTIYF. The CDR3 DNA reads TGTGCCAGCAGCTTAGGAGGGATCTGGGGAAACACCATATATTTT.

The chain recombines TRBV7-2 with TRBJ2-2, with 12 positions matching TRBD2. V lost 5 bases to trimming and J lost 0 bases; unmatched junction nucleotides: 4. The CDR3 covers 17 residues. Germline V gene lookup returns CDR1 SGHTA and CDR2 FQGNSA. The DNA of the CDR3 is TGTGCCAGCAGCGGGGGGACTAGCGGGTCGAACACCGGGGAGCTGTTTTTT. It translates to CASSGGTSGSNTGELFF. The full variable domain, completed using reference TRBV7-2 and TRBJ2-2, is GAGVSQSPSNKVTEKGKDVELRCDPISGHTALYWYRQSLGQGLEFLIYFQGNSAPDKSGLPSDRFSAERTGGSVSTLTIQRTQQEDSAVYLCASSGGTSGSNTGELFFGEGSRLTVL.

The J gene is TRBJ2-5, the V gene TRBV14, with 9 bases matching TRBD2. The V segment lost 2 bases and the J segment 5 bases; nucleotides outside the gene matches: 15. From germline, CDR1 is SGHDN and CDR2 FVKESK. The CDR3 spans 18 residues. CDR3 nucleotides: TGTGCCAGCAGCCAATGGCCTAGCGGGGACATTCCAAGGGAGACCCAGTACTTC. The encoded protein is CASSQWPSGDIPRETQYF.

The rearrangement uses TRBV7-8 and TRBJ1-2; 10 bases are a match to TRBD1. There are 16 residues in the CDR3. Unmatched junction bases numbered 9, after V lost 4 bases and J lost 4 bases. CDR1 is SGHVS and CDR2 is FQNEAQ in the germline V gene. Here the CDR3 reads CASSSGTGVLSYGYTF. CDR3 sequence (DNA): TGTGCCAGCAGCTCCGGGACAGGGGTTCTTTCCTATGGCTACACCTTC.

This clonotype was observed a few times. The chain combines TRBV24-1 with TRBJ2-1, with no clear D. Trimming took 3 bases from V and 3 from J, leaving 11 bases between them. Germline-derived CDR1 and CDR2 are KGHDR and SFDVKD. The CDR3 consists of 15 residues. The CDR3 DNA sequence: TGTGCCACCAGTGATGTGGCGCCCTACTACAATGAGCAGTTCTTC. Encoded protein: CATSDVAPYYNEQFF.

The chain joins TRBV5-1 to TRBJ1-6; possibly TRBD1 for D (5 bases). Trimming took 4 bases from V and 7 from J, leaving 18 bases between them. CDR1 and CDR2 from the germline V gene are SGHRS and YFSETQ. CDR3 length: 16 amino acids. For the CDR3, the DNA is TGCGCCAGCAGCCTAGCCGGGCGTACAGGAAATTCACCCCTCCACTTT. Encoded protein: CASSLAGRTGNSPLHF.

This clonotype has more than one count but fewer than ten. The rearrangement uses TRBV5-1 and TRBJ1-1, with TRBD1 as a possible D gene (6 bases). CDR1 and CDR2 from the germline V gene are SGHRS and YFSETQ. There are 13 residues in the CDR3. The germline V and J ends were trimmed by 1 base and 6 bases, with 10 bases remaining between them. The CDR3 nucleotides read TGCGCCAGCAGCTTGCAGGGGCTGCCTGAAGCTTTCTTT. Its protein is CASSLQGLPEAFF.